The T cell receptor beta chain under discussion was sequenced for a study of identical twins. General study points: Twin sharing of out-of-frame TCR alpha was underestimated by models in monozygotic pairs. Surplus twin overlap in beta out-of-frame sequences was less pronounced.

TCRdb independently ran MiXCR on the 5' RACE reads; one entry per CDR3 protein. The sample holds 420,000 or so distinct CDR3 sequences; under 20% are singletons and the top ten take about 12%. Many counts were recorded for this clonotype. Its matching antigen is unknown. CDR1 is ENHRY and CDR2 is SYGVKD in the germline V gene. V shed 0 bases, J shed 1 base, and the junction held 9 bases outside the gene matches. The CDR3 extends over 20 amino acids. The sequencing input was naive T cells sorted from blood. V usage is TRBV10-3 and J usage is TRBJ2-1, with TRBD2 identical over 13 bases. The TCR comes from a man aged 45 to 65 in good health. CDR3 bases: TGTGCCATCAGTGAGTCAGGGACTAGCGGGAAAACCTATTCCTACAATGAGCAGTTCTTC. This translates into CAISESGTSGKTYSYNEQFF.